The present T cell receptor (beta chain) was sequenced within a study of response to subunit inactivated influenza vaccine. Study results and limitations: Seasonal influenza vaccination, on each occasion, was suggested by the authors to recruit few new T cells.

TCRdb used MiXCR to reprocess the RT-PCR reads, holding one entry per CDR3 protein. The profile shows under 200,000 distinct CDR3 sequences, approximately 11% of them singletons. Trimming shortened V by 7 bases and J by 2 bases, and 13 bases separated the two germline ends. The CDR3 is made up of 13 amino acids. Germline CDR1 and CDR2: SGHDT and YYEEEE. With regard to this clonotype: The antigen remains unidentified.

The sample was non-naive T cells sorted from PBMCs, taken roughly 6 weeks after vaccination. The TCR sequence derives from a man aged 50 or older who received an inactivated influenza vaccine. This rearrangement joins TRBV5-6 to TRBJ2-7; the D gene is possibly TRBD1 (6 bases). The CDR3 sequence is CASSWTAAYEQYF. DNA for the CDR3: TGTGCCAGCTCCTGGACAGCCGCCTACGAGCAGTACTTC.